The next 29 T cell receptor beta chains were all read from a single sample in a study of vaccination and CD4 T cells after COVID-19. As to treatment: roughly ten-day PBMC culture with coronavirus spike peptide pools or control peptides (ViraFEST assay). An Oncomine TCR Beta short-read assay was used to sequence the DNA from cultured CD4+ T cells. TCRdb reprocessed the PCR reads with MiXCR, giving one entry per CDR3 protein. The data contain around 13,000 distinct CDR3 sequences, around 55% of them singletons. The antigens these receptors bind are not known. The specimen was CD4+ T cells from blood, cultured in vitro, collected before SARS-CoV-2 vaccination. These receptors originate from a human donor who had recovered from COVID-19.

This clonotype was detected only a few times. The chain recombines TRBV10-3 with TRBJ1-2; D possibly corresponds to TRBD1 (6 bases). V gave up 9 bases and J gave up 6 bases, with 11 bases separating them. This CDR3 comprises 11 residues. CDR1 and CDR2 (germline): ENHRY, SYGVKD. DNA of the CDR3: TGTGCCATTCGGAGGGGGGATGGCTACACCTTC. Its protein product is CAIRRGDGYTF.

DNA for the CDR3: TGTGCCAGCAGCAGAGATAGCAATCAGCCCCAGCATTTT. Amino acids: CASSRDSNQPQHF. V gene TRBV28 combines with J gene TRBJ1-5; D ambiguous. The germline V gene encodes CDR1 MDHEN and CDR2 SYDVKM. V gave up 6 bases and J gave up 0 bases, with 6 bases separating them. The CDR3 has 13 amino acids.

This clonotype was detected only a few times. V is TRBV2 and J is TRBJ1-5; tentative D call: TRBD1 (5 bases). The germline V gene has CDR1 SNHLY and CDR2 FYNNEI. Trimming removed 6 bases from V and 1 base from J, with 13 bases in between. The CDR3 runs to 15 residues. The DNA for the CDR3 is TGTGCCAGCAGCTCCGGGACCTCGAGCAATCAGCCCCAGCATTTT. Translating gives CASSSGTSSNQPQHF. Based on the CDR3 plus reference TRBV2 and TRBJ1-5, the full variable domain is EPEVTQTPSHQVTQMGQEVILRCVPISNHLYFYWYRQILGQKVEFLVSFYNNEISEKSEIFDDQFSVERPDGSNFTLKIRSTKLEDSAMYFCASSSGTSSNQPQHFGDGTRLSIL.

V and J are TRBV20-1 and TRBJ1-5, with D possibly TRBD1 on 6 matching bases. CDR1 DFQATT and CDR2 SNEGSKA come from the germline V gene (reference sequence). Trimming stripped 3 bases from V and 4 bases from J, with 10 bases between. The length of the CDR3 is 13 residues. The CDR3 region is CSASPDRNQPQHF. The DNA for the CDR3 is TGCAGTGCTAGCCCCGACAGGAATCAGCCCCAGCATTTT.

J is TRBJ2-1 and V is TRBV7-2; no definite D call. The V gene lost 3 bases and the J gene lost 3 bases, with 3 bases spanning the gap. Germline V CDR1 and CDR2: SGHTA, FQGNSA. The CDR3 totals 12 residues. CDR3 region: CASSLDYNEQFF. In DNA form, the CDR3 reads TGTGCCAGCAGCTTGGACTACAATGAGCAGTTCTTC. Complete variable domain (other parts from reference TRBV7-2 and TRBJ2-1): GAGVSQSPSNKVTEKGKDVELRCDPISGHTALYWYRQSLGQGLEFLIYFQGNSAPDKSGLPSDRFSAERTGGSVSTLTIQRTQQEDSAVYLCASSLDYNEQFFGPGTRLTVL.

A few counts support this clonotype. J is TRBJ2-5 and V is TRBV29-1; no firm D call. Between the trimmed V and J ends, which lost 4 bases and 5 bases, there was a span of 11 bases. CDR3 size: 12 residues. Germline V gene lookup returns CDR1 SQVTM and CDR2 ANQGSEA. CDR3 protein: CSVGLGTETQYF. CDR3 nucleotide sequence: TGCAGCGTTGGCTTGGGTACGGAGACCCAGTACTTC.

J is TRBJ1-5 and V is TRBV7-2, with D possibly matching TRBD1 (6 bases). This CDR3 region has 14 residues. The V gene's germline CDR1 is SGHTA and CDR2 FQGNSA. Trimming removed 3 bases at V and 3 bases at J, with 9 bases between. CDR3 sequence: CASSFKGDNQPQHF. CDR3 DNA: TGTGCCAGCAGCTTCAAGGGGGACAATCAGCCCCAGCATTTT.

The chain is built from TRBV11-3 and TRBJ2-2; 7 bases line up with TRBD1. J gave up 2 bases and V 4 bases, and 4 bases lay outside the gene matches. The CDR3 contains 15 residues. Per the germline V gene, CDR1 is SGHNT and CDR2 is YENEEA. Here the CDR3 DNA reads TGTGCCAGCAGCTCGCGACAGGGTAACACCGGGGAGCTGTTTTTT. It is translated as CASSSRQGNTGELFF.

The chain is built from TRBV28 and TRBJ1-1; D gene ambiguous. The germline V gene encodes CDR1 MDHEN and CDR2 SYDVKM. V was cut by 2 bases and J by 1 base, with 8 bases left in between. CDR3 length equals 14 residues. CDR3 in amino acids: CASSLGQANTEAFF. The CDR3, as DNA: TGTGCCAGCAGTTTAGGGCAGGCGAACACTGAAGCTTTCTTT.

The V gene is TRBV7-2, the J gene TRBJ2-3, with TRBD1 identical over 8 bases. The CDR3 length is 16 residues. Trimming took 6 bases from V and 1 from J; bases not matched to a gene: 9. Germline assignment: CDR1 SGHTA and CDR2 FQGNSA. CDR3 DNA sequence: TGTGCCAGCAGTCAACCAGGGGGCAGTGGCACAGATACGCAGTATTTT. Translating it yields CASSQPGGSGTDTQYF.

By its share, this clonotype is medium-sized. The V and J genes are TRBV7-7 and TRBJ2-2; D gene unclear. V lost 8 bases, J lost 6 bases, and 10 bases lay in between. There are 12 residues in the CDR3. Germline assignment: CDR1 SSHAT and CDR2 FNYEAQ (reference sequence). The DNA for the CDR3 is TGTGCCAGCGGCGGAACTCCCGGGGAGCTGTTTTTT. Protein product: CASGGTPGELFF.

The CDR3 DNA reads TGCAGTGCTGAAACACGGGAAGGGGCCCCCTTCAGCAATCAGCCCCAGCATTTT. This translates into CSAETREGAPFSNQPQHF. The gene calls are TRBV20-1 and TRBJ1-5, with a weak D call TRBD1 (5 bases). Germline CDR1 DFQATT, CDR2 SNEGSKA (reference sequence). Trimming left V 5 bases short and J 1 base short, with 24 bases between. The CDR3 is 18 residues long.

V gene TRBV20-1 combines with J gene TRBJ1-2, with 8 bases fitting TRBD1. The CDR3 has 13 amino acids. With V trimmed by 1 base and J by 10 bases, 8 bases remained unmatched. Germline V lookup: CDR1 DFQATT, CDR2 SNEGSKA (reference sequence). The CDR3 region is CSARVRTGNYYTF. The CDR3 DNA is TGCAGTGCTAGAGTTAGGACAGGGAACTACTACACCTTC.

The chain is built from TRBV5-4 and TRBJ1-1; D is ambiguous. Germline V CDR1 and CDR2: SGHNT, YYREEE (reference sequence). The CDR3 contains 16 residues. Between the trimmed V and J ends, which lost 4 bases and 1 base, there was a span of 17 bases. The CDR3 nucleotides read TGTGCCAGCAGCCCTCGCCGTGGCAGCTCGAACACTGAAGCTTTCTTT. Translated, it gives CASSPRRGSSNTEAFF.

This clonotype was observed a few times. Here the CDR3 reads CASSYSGGRTATYGYTF. CDR3 coding DNA: TGTGCCAGCAGTTACTCGGGGGGACGGACTGCGACCTATGGCTACACCTTC. The rearrangement joins TRBV6-5 to TRBJ1-2; the D gene is possibly TRBD1 (5 bases). Per the germline V gene, CDR1 is MNHEY and CDR2 is SVGAGI. V lost 0 bases and J lost 4, with 18 bases in between. The CDR3 is 17 amino acids.

The chain uses TRBV6-1 and TRBJ2-7, with TRBD1 matching over 7 bases. V gave up 6 bases and J gave up 3 bases; unmatched junction bases: 8. This CDR3 comprises 14 residues. Germline lookup yields CDR1 MNHNS and CDR2 SASEGT. DNA for the CDR3: TGTGCCAGCAGCCTATCCGGGACAGTCTACGAGCAGTACTTC. Translation gives CASSLSGTVYEQYF.

The V gene is TRBV7-9, the J gene TRBJ1-2; no clear D. The germline gives CDR1 SEHNR, CDR2 FQNEAQ (reference sequence). The germline V and J ends were trimmed by 1 base and 13 bases, with 16 bases remaining between them. There are 13 residues in the CDR3. DNA of the CDR3: TGTGCCAGCAGCTTAGAAGGGCGACACTTTCTCACCTTC. Translating gives CASSLEGRHFLTF.

This clonotype was picked up a small number of times. V and J are TRBV20-1 and TRBJ1-4; 8 positions match TRBD1. The trim removed 3 bases at V and 1 base at J, leaving 4 bases unmatched. This CDR3 comprises 15 residues. Per the germline V gene, CDR1 is DFQATT and CDR2 is SNEGSKA (reference sequence). In DNA, the CDR3 is TGCAGTGCTAGGCAGGGGGCAGGAACTAATGAAAAACTGTTTTTT. It translates to CSARQGAGTNEKLFF.

The chain uses TRBV6-2 or TRBV6-3 and TRBJ1-2; no reliable D call. CDR3 length equals 14 residues. Germline loops: CDR1 MNHEY, CDR2 SVGEGT. The V gene lost 6 bases and the J gene lost 3 bases, with 14 bases spanning the gap. This CDR3 is CASRRLLSHYGYTF. The DNA for the CDR3 is TGTGCCAGCAGGAGGCTGCTGTCCCACTATGGCTACACCTTC.

The CDR3 nucleotides read TGTGCCAGTAGTATAGAGGACAATCAGCCCCAGCATTTT. Translating gives CASSIEDNQPQHF. This sequence joins TRBV19 and TRBJ1-5; D gene ambiguous. The CDR3 is 13 amino acids. V was trimmed by 0 bases and J by 3 bases, leaving 3 bases between them. Germline V gene data show CDR1 as LNHDA and CDR2 as SQIVND (reference sequence).

V and J are TRBV9 and TRBJ2-3; D call uncertain. Trimming removed 3 bases from V and 6 bases from J, with 17 bases in between. The CDR3 totals 15 residues. Germline V gives CDR1 SGDLS, CDR2 YYNGEE. CDR3 sequence: CASSADGQSIDTQYF. The CDR3 nucleotides read TGTGCCAGCAGCGCAGACGGGCAAAGCATCGATACGCAGTATTTT.

This clonotype ranks as large. The rearrangement joins TRBV7-8 to TRBJ2-5; 7 bases are a match to TRBD1. The V gene's germline CDR1 is SGHVS and CDR2 FQNEAQ. V shed 5 bases, J shed 2 bases, and the junction held 5 bases outside the gene matches. The CDR3 contains 14 residues. The CDR3 DNA is TGTGCCAGCAGCCCAGACAGGGCGCAAGAGACCCAGTACTTC. Translated, it gives CASSPDRAQETQYF.

The genes are TRBV18 and TRBJ2-7, with unresolved D. Per germline, CDR1 KGHSH and CDR2 LQKENI. The CDR3 covers 13 residues. Trimming cost V 3 bases and J 4 bases, with 10 bases left between them. The CDR3: CASSPGAGYEQYF. CDR3 sequence (DNA): TGTGCCAGCTCACCCGGAGCAGGTTACGAGCAGTACTTC.

This sequence joins TRBV4-2 and TRBJ1-5; no firm D call. Between the trimmed V and J ends, which lost 0 bases and 0 bases, there was a span of 3 bases. The germline gives CDR1 LGHNA, CDR2 YNFKEQ. The CDR3 is 14 residues long. The DNA for the CDR3 is TGTGCCAGCAGCCAAGAGACTAGCAATCAGCCCCAGCATTTT. Its translation is CASSQETSNQPQHF.

The V and J genes are TRBV20-1 and TRBJ2-4; possibly TRBD1 or TRBD2 for D (5 bases each). The CDR3 length is 15 residues. The V end lost 2 bases, the J end lost 0 bases, and 11 bases lay between the germline ends. The germline gives CDR1 DFQATT, CDR2 SNEGSKA (reference sequence). The DNA for the CDR3 is TGCAGTGCTAGACCTAGGGACCTAGCCAAAAACATTCAGTACTTC. Its translation: CSARPRDLAKNIQYF.

The V call is TRBV20-1, the J call TRBJ2-1; D is unclear. This CDR3 region has 13 residues. Germline V gene sequence: CDR1 DFQATT, CDR2 SNEGSKA (reference sequence). V lost 5 bases, J lost 5 bases, and 13 bases lay in between. CDR3 in DNA: TGCAGTGCTCCCCTCCACACAGACAATGAGCAGTTCTTC. Its protein product is CSAPLHTDNEQFF.

This clonotype qualifies as medium-sized. The chain carries TRBV6-1 and TRBJ1-6; 11 nucleotides line up with TRBD1. The V segment lost 6 bases and the J segment 8 bases; nucleotides outside the gene matches: 6. Per germline, CDR1 MNHNS and CDR2 SASEGT. CDR3 length: 15 residues. Written as DNA, the CDR3 is TGTGCCAGCAGAAGGGACAGGGGGGATTATTCACCCCTCCACTTT. It translates to CASRRDRGDYSPLHF.

The chain recombines TRBV6-1 with TRBJ1-6; D gene uncertain. Germline assignment: CDR1 MNHNS and CDR2 SASEGT. Between the trimmed V and J ends, which lost 3 bases and 8 bases, there was a span of 8 bases. This CDR3 is 13 amino acids long. The DNA for the CDR3 is TGTGCCAGCAGTGATGTCGGGGATTCACCCCTCCACTTT. This codes for CASSDVGDSPLHF.

This sequence joins TRBV7-6 and TRBJ1-6, with TRBD1 matching over 7 bases. The CDR3 covers 15 residues. Germline V gene data show CDR1 as SGHVS and CDR2 as FNYEAQ. The J segment lost 5 bases and the V segment lost 5 bases, leaving 6 bases of the junction unmatched. CDR3 sequence (DNA): TGTGCCAGCAGCCCCCTGGGACAGCATAATTCACCCCTCCACTTT. This translates into CASSPLGQHNSPLHF.